The present TCR beta chain was sequenced within a study of graft-versus-host responses after intestinal transplantation. On the study more broadly: Multivisceral, liver-intestinal, or isolated intestinal grafts went to recipients.

Some clones are missing from TCRdb's copy, which holds only in-frame ones; the method was immunoSEQ multiplex PCR. The table records over 65,000 clones, approximately 90% of them present only once. The J segment lost 5 bases and the V segment lost 4 bases, leaving 6 bases of the junction unmatched. The CDR3 has 15 amino acids. Germline values: CDR1 MGHRA, CDR2 YSYEKL. Study outcomes and limitations: When patients had graft-donor T cell macrochimerism, their allografts held high graft-versus-host to host-versus-graft clonal ratios. The marrow of recipients harbored GvH clones, and ileum or blood showed some of them first.

This clone was detected only a few times. Its antigen is as yet unknown. This clonotype was obtained from a human donor who was the organ donor for an intestinal transplant. V is TRBV4-1 and J is TRBJ2-2; 8 positions agree with TRBD1. This sample comprised unstimulated CD8+ T cells sorted from spleen or lymph node cells, obtained before transplant. The CDR3 loop reads CASSRQGAGTGELFF. The CDR3 DNA reads TGCGCCAGCAGCCGTCAGGGGGCTGGGACCGGGGAGCTGTTTTTT.